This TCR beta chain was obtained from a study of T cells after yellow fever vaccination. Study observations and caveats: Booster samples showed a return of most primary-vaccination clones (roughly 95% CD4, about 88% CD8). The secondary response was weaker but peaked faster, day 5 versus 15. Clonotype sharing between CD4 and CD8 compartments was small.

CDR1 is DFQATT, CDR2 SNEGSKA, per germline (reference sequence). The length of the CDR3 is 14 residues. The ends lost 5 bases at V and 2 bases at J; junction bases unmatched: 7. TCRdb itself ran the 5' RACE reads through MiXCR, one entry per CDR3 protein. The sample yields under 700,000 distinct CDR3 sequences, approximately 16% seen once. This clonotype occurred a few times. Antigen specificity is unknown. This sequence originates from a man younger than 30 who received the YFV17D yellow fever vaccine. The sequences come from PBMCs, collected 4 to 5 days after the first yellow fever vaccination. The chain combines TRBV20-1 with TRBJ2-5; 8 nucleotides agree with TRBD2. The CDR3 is CSASRTSGQETQYF. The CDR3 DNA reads TGCAGTGCTTCCAGAACTAGCGGTCAAGAGACCCAGTACTTC.